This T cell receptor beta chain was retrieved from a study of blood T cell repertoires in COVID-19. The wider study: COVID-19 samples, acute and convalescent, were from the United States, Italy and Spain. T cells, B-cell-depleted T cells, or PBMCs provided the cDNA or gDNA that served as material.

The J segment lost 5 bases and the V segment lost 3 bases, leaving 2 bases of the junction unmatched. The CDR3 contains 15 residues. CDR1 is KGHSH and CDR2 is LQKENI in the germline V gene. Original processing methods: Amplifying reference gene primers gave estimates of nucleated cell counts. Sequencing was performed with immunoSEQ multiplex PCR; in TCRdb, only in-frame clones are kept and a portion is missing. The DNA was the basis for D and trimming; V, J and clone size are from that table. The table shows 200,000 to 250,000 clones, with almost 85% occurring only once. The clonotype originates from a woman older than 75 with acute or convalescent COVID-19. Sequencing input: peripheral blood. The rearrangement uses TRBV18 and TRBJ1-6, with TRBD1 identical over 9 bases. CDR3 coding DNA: TGTGCCAGCTCACCGGGGGACAGGGATAATTCACCCCTCCACTTT. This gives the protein CASSPGDRDNSPLHF.